The rows below give T cell receptor beta chains drawn from one sample of a study of cytomegalovirus exposure and HLA in healthy donors. Repertoires were generated with immunoSEQ multiplex PCR, while TCRdb's copy carries only in-frame clones and drops some. The sample holds about 120,000 clones, 70% to 90% seen once. The sequenced sample was PBMCs. The receptors derive from a man between 18 and 29 years old in good health and CMV-seropositive. The CDR3 runs from the conserved cysteine through the conserved F or W. D genes are given only for firm matches. Size is omitted from some rows. Given values are once, few, many or a class for expanded clones.

V gene	CDR3 length	clone size	D gene	J gene	CDR3 protein	CDR3 DNA
TRBV28	14	-	TRBD1	TRBJ2-3	CASSENNRGPTQYF	TGTGCCAGCAGTGAAAATAACAGGGGTCCTACGCAGTATTTT
TRBV2	21	-	TRBD2	TRBJ2-7	CASSPRDGGGGGGAADYEQYF	TGTGCCAGCAGTCCCCGGGACGGGGGCGGAGGCGGGGGGGCCGCGGACTACGAGCAGTACTTC
TRBV5-4	14	-	-	TRBJ2-4	CASSLGRELNIQYF	TGTGCCAGCAGCCTCGGTCGGGAATTAAACATTCAGTACTTC
TRBV11-3	17	once	TRBD1	TRBJ1-6	CASSLDRGTGVHSPLHF	TGTGCCAGCAGCTTAGATAGGGGGACAGGGGTCCATTCACCCCTCCACTTT
TRBV21-1	14	few	-	TRBJ1-1	CASSKGGQNTEAFF	TGTGCCAGCAGCAAAGGGGGACAGAACACTGAAGCTTTCTTT
TRBV6-5	15	-	-	TRBJ1-1	CASSRAGGLVTEAFF	TGTGCCAGCAGTCGGGCGGGGGGGCTGGTCACTGAAGCTTTCTTT
TRBV4-1	14	-	TRBD1	TRBJ1-6	CASSLGTVNSPLHF	TGCGCCAGCAGTCTCGGGACAGTCAATTCACCCCTCCACTTT
TRBV6-6	13	-	TRBD1	TRBJ1-2	CASSSGQGQGYTF	TGTGCCAGCAGTTCCGGACAGGGTCAAGGCTACACCTTC
TRBV18	13	-	-	TRBJ2-1	CASCTGNGNEQFF	TGTGCCAGCTGCACCGGGAATGGAAATGAGCAGTTCTTC
TRBV5-1	15	-	TRBD1	TRBJ2-4	CASSLSDRDLNIQYF	TGCGCCAGCAGCCTATCCGACAGGGACCTAAACATTCAGTACTTC
TRBV28	15	few	-	TRBJ2-7	CASSPPQGTPYEQYF	TGTGCCAGCAGCCCACCCCAGGGGACACCCTACGAGCAGTACTTC
TRBV6-1	15	-	-	TRBJ1-5	CAGSESTYSNQPQHF	TGTGCCGGCAGTGAATCAACCTACAGCAATCAGCCCCAGCATTTT
TRBV2	14	-	TRBD2	TRBJ2-3	CASSVGGGGDTQYF	TGTGCCAGCAGTGTAGGCGGGGGAGGGGATACGCAGTATTTT
TRBV7-3	16	once	TRBD2	TRBJ2-5	CASSSGLAGGQETQYF	TGTGCCAGCAGCTCGGGACTAGCGGGGGGGCAAGAGACCCAGTACTTC
TRBV2	18	-	-	TRBJ2-6	CASIPGTLESSGANVLTF	TGTGCCAGCATCCCCGGGACACTCGAGAGCTCTGGGGCCAACGTCCTGACTTTC
TRBV5-1	14	-	TRBD1	TRBJ1-1	CASSTGQGNTEAFF	TGCGCCAGCAGCACGGGACAGGGGAACACTGAAGCTTTCTTT
TRBV28	16	once	TRBD1	TRBJ2-4	CATITGQGFSGNIQYF	TGTGCCACTATAACGGGACAGGGTTTTTCCGGAAACATTCAGTACTTC
TRBV19	14	few	TRBD1	TRBJ1-6	CASSGGTGVSPLHF	TGTGCCAGTAGTGGAGGGACAGGGGTTTCACCCCTCCACTTT
TRBV19	15	-	TRBD2	TRBJ2-7	CASSTGTGGFYEQYF	TGTGCCAGTAGTACCGGGACGGGGGGGTTTTACGAGCAGTACTTC
TRBV5-1	13	-	-	TRBJ2-7	CASSRGQTYEQYF	TGCGCCAGCAGCCGAGGACAGACCTACGAGCAGTACTTC
TRBV2	13	few	-	TRBJ1-1	CASTVDWNTEAFF	TGTGCCAGCACCGTGGACTGGAACACTGAAGCTTTCTTT
TRBV27	15	-	TRBD1	TRBJ2-7	CASRQTGGWSYEQYF	TGTGCCAGCAGGCAGACAGGGGGATGGTCCTACGAGCAGTACTTC
TRBV5-1	14	-	TRBD1	TRBJ2-1	CASSAGQGKNEQFF	TGCGCCAGCAGCGCGGGACAGGGGAAAAATGAGCAGTTCTTC
TRBV4-1	16	-	TRBD1	TRBJ1-5	CASSQDIQGGFQPQHF	TGCGCCAGCAGCCAAGATATACAGGGGGGGTTTCAGCCCCAGCATTTT
TRBV5-1	14	-	-	TRBJ2-2	CASSPTLSAGELFF	TGCGCCAGCAGCCCCACTTTGAGTGCCGGGGAGCTGTTTTTT
TRBV10-3	16	once	TRBD2	TRBJ2-1	CAISGGGGAKGNEQFF	TGTGCCATCAGTGGGGGCGGGGGGGCCAAGGGCAATGAGCAGTTCTTC
TRBV27	16	-	-	TRBJ2-1	CASKTLPGGAYNEQFF	TGTGCCAGCAAGACGTTACCGGGGGGCGCCTACAATGAGCAGTTCTTC
TRBV28	13	-	-	TRBJ2-7	CASSFGVAYEQYF	TGTGCCAGCAGTTTCGGAGTAGCCTACGAGCAGTACTTC